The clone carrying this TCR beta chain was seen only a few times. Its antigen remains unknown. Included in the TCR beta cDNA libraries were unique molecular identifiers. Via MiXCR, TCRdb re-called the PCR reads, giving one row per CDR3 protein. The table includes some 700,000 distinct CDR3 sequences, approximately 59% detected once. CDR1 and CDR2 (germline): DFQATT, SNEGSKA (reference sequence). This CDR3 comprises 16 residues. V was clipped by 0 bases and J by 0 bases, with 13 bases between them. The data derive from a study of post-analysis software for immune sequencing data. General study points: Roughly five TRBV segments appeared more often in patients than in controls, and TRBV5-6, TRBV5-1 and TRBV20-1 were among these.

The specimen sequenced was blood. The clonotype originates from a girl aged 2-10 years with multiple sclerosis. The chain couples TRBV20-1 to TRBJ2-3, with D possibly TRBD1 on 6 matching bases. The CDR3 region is CSARDWGTGSTDTQYF. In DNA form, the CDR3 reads TGCAGTGCTAGAGATTGGGGCACAGGGAGCACAGATACGCAGTATTTT.